This T cell receptor (beta chain) was captured in a study of memory CD4+ T cells and cytomegalovirus serostatus. Single viable CD3+CD4+CD8-CD45RO+ cells were sorted as the memory CD4+ T cells. Serum IgG to CMV pp150, pp28, p38 and p52 defined serostatus. The CDR3 is 15 amino acids. Trimming cost V 3 bases and J 5 bases, with 14 bases left between them. The germline V gene has CDR1 KGHSH and CDR2 LQKENI. Study-wide results and caveats: About 40% of the roughly 150 known CMV-associated TCRbeta sequences appeared in CD4+ memory.

The protocol was immunoSEQ multiplex PCR, while the TCRdb copy is restricted to in-frame clones and leaves out a portion. The data show more than 45,000 clones, with 82% seen just once and roughly 0.6% held by the top ten. In the case of this clone: The target antigen is unknown.

The chain employs TRBV18 and TRBJ1-5, with a possible D match to TRBD1 (6 bases). The sequence came from an adult in good health and CMV-seronegative. Sequencing was done on a sample of memory CD4+ T cells from blood. The CDR3 region has the DNA TGTGCCAGCTCACCGCGTGCAGGGGCCGATCAGCCCCAGCATTTT. Translated: CASSPRAGADQPQHF.